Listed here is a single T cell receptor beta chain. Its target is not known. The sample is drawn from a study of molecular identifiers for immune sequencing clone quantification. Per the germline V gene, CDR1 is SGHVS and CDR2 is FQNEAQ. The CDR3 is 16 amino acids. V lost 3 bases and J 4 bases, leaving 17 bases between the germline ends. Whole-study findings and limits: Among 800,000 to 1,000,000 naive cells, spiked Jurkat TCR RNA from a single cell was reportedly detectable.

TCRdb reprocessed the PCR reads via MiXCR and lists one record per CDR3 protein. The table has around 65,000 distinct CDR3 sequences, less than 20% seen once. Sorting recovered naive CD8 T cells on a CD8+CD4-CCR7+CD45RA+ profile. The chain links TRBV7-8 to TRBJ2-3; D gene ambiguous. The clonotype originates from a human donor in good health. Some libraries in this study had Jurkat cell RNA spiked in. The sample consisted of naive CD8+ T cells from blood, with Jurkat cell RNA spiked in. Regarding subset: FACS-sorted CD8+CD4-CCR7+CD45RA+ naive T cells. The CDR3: CASSFRSFFLADTQYF. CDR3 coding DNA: TGTGCCAGCAGCTTCCGGAGTTTCTTCCTCGCAGATACGCAGTATTTT.